This TCR beta chain was observed in a study of T cell changes during pregnancy in multiple sclerosis (dated by TCRdb to the late 2010s). In terms of the full investigation: Changes in the T cell repertoire over the course of pregnancy were examined in this study in women with multiple sclerosis.

As to this clone: Its specific antigen is unknown. The record has no base qualities; no much larger clone is one base away.

The method behind the library was the immunoSEQ multiplex PCR assay. TCRdb re-hosts the immuneACCESS table, in-frame sequences only. Its copies lack some clones; in the studies checked, an unresolved V gene accounts for under half of them, and the cause for the rest is not known. In all, the sample holds about 69,000 clones, and roughly 90% of those were seen once. The leading ten clones occupy under 0.3% of the sample. From a lookup of the germline V gene (reference sequence), CDR1 and CDR2 are SEHNR and FQNEAQ. Measured from the cysteine to the phenylalanine, the CDR3 is 14 residues long. Just CDR3 DNA is preserved here, 42 bases in frame from base 1. Trimming removed 3 bases from V and 4 bases from J; the gene matches leave 1 base unexplained.

Sequenced material: CD4+ T cells from peripheral blood mononuclear cells, taken in the third trimester of pregnancy. This chain is built from TRBV7-9 and TRBJ2-2; the central 8 bases match TRBD1. This clonotype was obtained from a female donor in good health, enrolled as a control in a pregnancy study. In nucleotide form, the sequence is TGTGCCAGCAGCTTGGACAGGGTCACCGGGGAGCTGTTTTTT. Translation gives CASSLDRVTGELFF.